These 3 T cell receptor beta chains were sequenced from one sample in a study of brain T cells in children with intractable seizures. TCRdb's copy holds only in-frame clones and misses some; the assay was immunoSEQ multiplex PCR. Here the sample spans 300,000 to 400,000 clones, over 90% being singletons. Indicated time point: blood from clinic visit 5 months post-surgery; TSC patient then seizure free. The sequences come from peripheral blood, collected less than 6 months after surgery. All receptors derive from a boy under three years old with tuberous sclerosis and intractable seizures.

The rearrangement links TRBV4-1 to TRBJ1-1, with 8 bases lining up with TRBD1. Looked up from germline, CDR1 is MGHRA and CDR2 is YSYEKL. V dropped 0 bases and J dropped 2; count of bases not matched to a gene: 11. This CDR3 region has 18 residues. CDR3 loop: CASSQDSYRGKFNTEAFF. In DNA, the CDR3 is TGCGCCAGCAGCCAAGATTCATACAGGGGGAAATTTAACACTGAAGCTTTCTTT.

The chain is built from TRBV10-3 and TRBJ2-1, with D perhaps TRBD1 (6 bases). V was cut by 7 bases and J by 5 bases, with 12 bases left in between. Germline V lookup: CDR1 ENHRY, CDR2 SYGVKD. The CDR3 is 13 residues long. The CDR3 sequence is CAINGNRDNEQFF. Here the CDR3 DNA reads TGTGCCATCAACGGAAACAGGGACAATGAGCAGTTCTTC.

The chain employs TRBV11-2 and TRBJ1-3, with D possibly TRBD1 on 6 matching bases. There are 19 residues in the CDR3. CDR1 and CDR2 from the germline V gene are SGHAT and FQNNGV. Trimming removed 5 bases from V and 1 base from J, with 24 bases in between. The CDR3 DNA reads as TGTGCCAGCAGCCCAGGGTGGGGAACAGGGAAAGGATCTGGAAACACCATATATTTT. It translates to CASSPGWGTGKGSGNTIYF.